What follows is one T cell receptor beta chain and its context. Sequence at one end of the junction differs from germline and may be a read error. Assay: immunoSEQ multiplex PCR; the TCRdb copy retains only in-frame clones and omits some. The repertoire consists of approximately 200,000 clones, with more than 70% occurring once and the leading ten covering 2.7%. This sample is drawn from a study of blood T cell repertoires in COVID-19. The CDR3 length is 16 residues. The V gene's germline CDR1 is SGHDT and CDR2 YYEEEE. Material: peripheral blood. This TCR came from a woman aged 55-69 years with acute or convalescent COVID-19. The rearrangement joins TRBV5-6 to TRBJ1-1, with TRBD1 matching 9 bases. CDR3 DNA sequence: TGTGCCAGCAGCTATTTAACCGGGACAGGGAACGCTGAAGCTTTCTTT. This translates into CASSYLTGTGNAEAFF.